This T cell receptor beta chain was identified during a study of cytomegalovirus exposure and HLA in healthy donors. Broader study findings: Association with HLA alleles at 0.05 false discovery rate was found for roughly 17,000 TCR beta sequences in a later analysis. Presence/absence results assume similar sequencing depth per donor, which may not hold.

With 0 bases removed from V and 9 bases from J, the gap between germline ends came to 10 bases. The CDR3 totals 13 residues. Germline V gives CDR1 SGDLS, CDR2 YYNGEE. PCR primers comprised 60 Vbeta and 13 Jbeta primers. Authors' processing steps: A later analysis counted approximately 88 million unique TCR beta chains, 10 million to 12 million shared. TCRdb's copy holds only in-frame clones and misses some; the assay was immunoSEQ multiplex PCR. V, J and clone size reflect that table, while D and trimming were determined from the DNA. The table lists about 130,000 clones, around 85% of them singletons. Remarks on this clone: Antigen specificity is unknown.

The sequenced sample was PBMCs. The V and J genes are TRBV9 and TRBJ2-1, with D tentatively TRBD1 (5 bases). This clonotype was obtained from a boy aged 5-17 years in good health and CMV-seronegative. CDR3 nucleotides: TGTGCCAGCAGCGTAGTTAGTGGGGCTGAGCAGTTCTTC. This encodes CASSVVSGAEQFF.